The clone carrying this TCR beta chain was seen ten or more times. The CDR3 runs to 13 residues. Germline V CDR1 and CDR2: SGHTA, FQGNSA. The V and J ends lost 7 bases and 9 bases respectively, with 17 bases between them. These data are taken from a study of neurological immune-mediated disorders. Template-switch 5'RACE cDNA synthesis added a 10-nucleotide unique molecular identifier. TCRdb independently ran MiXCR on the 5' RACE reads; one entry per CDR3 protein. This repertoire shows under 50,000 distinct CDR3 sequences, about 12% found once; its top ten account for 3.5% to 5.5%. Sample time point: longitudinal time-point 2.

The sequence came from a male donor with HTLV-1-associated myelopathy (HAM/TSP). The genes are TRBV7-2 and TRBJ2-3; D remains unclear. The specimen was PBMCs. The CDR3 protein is CASTVPSARTQYF. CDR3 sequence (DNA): TGTGCCAGCACGGTGCCCTCAGCCCGCACGCAGTATTTT.